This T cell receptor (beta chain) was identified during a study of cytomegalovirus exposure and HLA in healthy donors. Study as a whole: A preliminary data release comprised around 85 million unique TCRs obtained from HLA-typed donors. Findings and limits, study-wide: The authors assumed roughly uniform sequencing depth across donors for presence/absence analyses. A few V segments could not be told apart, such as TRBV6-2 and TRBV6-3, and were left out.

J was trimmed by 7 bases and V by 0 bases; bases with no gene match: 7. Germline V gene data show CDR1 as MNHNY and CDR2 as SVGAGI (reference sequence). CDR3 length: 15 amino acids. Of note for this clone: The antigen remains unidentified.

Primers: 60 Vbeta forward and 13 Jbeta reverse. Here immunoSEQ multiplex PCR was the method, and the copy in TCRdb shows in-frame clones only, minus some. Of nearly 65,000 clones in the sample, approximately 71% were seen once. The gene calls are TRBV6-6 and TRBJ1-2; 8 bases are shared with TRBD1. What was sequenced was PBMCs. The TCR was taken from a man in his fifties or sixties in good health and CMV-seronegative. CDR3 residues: CASSYSSQGAGGYTF. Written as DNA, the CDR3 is TGTGCCAGCAGTTACTCGAGTCAGGGGGCGGGTGGCTACACCTTC.